This T cell receptor beta chain was recorded in a study of blood T cells in healthy people across ages. A J-beta primer mix and a sample-barcoded 5' primer were used in a second PCR of roughly 7 to 12 cycles. TCRdb processed the 5' RACE reads anew with MiXCR; each CDR3 protein has one entry. The sample yields 1.5 million to 2 million distinct CDR3 sequences, around 42% seen once. The V and J ends lost 2 bases and 0 bases respectively, with 8 bases between them. The CDR3 totals 14 residues. Germline CDR1 and CDR2: SGDLS and YYNGEE. This TCR was sampled from a human donor in good health. The chain links TRBV9 to TRBJ1-1; D uncertain. Specimen: blood. The CDR3 region is CASSVNAMNTEAFF. The CDR3 nucleotides read TGTGCCAGCAGCGTCAACGCAATGAACACTGAAGCTTTCTTT.